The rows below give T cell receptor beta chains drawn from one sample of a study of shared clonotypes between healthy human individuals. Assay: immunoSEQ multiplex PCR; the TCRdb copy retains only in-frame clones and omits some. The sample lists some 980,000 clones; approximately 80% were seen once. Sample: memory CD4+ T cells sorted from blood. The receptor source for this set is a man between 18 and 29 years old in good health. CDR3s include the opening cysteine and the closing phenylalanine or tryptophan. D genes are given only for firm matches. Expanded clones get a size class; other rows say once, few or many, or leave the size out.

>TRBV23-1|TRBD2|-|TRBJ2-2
CASSQLASGINTGELFF
TGCGCCAGCAGTCAATTGGCTAGCGGGATCAACACCGGGGAGCTGTTTTTT
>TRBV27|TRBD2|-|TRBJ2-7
CASSLGTSGVYAEQYF
TGTGCCAGCAGCCTCGGGACTAGCGGGGTCTACGCAGAGCAGTACTTC
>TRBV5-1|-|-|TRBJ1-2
CASSLERGNYGYTF
TGCGCCAGCAGCTTGGAAAGGGGGAACTATGGCTACACCTTC
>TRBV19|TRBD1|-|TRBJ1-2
CASSQGARQNYGYTF
TGTGCCAGTAGCCAGGGGGCCCGGCAAAACTATGGCTACACCTTC
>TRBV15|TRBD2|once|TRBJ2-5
CATSRGGETQYF
TGTGCCACCAGCCGGGGGGGAGAGACCCAGTACTTC
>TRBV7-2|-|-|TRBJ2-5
CASSLGRQETQYF
TGTGCCAGCAGCTTAGGGAGACAAGAGACCCAGTACTTC
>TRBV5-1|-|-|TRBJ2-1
CASSLVSGRENEQFF
TGCGCCAGCAGCTTGGTCAGCGGTCGTGAGAATGAGCAGTTCTTC
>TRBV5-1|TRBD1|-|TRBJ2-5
CASSLEGLTGYRETQYF
TGCGCCAGCAGCTTGGAAGGGCTGACAGGGTATCGGGAGACCCAGTACTTC
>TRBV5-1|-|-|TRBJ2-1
CASSWTDSYNEQFF
TGCGCCAGCAGTTGGACAGACTCCTACAATGAGCAGTTCTTC
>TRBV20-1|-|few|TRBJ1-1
CSPLGAFF
TGCTCCCCCTTGGGGGCTTTCTTT
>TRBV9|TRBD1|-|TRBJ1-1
CASSTGQDTEAFF
TGTGCCAGCAGCACAGGACAGGACACTGAAGCTTTCTTT